This TCR beta chain comes out of a study of human T cells and chemical hapten exposure. CDR1 and CDR2 from the germline V gene are SGHAT and FQNNGV. This CDR3 region has 19 residues. J was trimmed by 3 bases and V by 1 base; bases with no gene match: 9. The time point here: patch test 2, 6 weeks after DPC sensitization. This sample's treatment: therapeutic diphenylcyclopropenone sensitization with weekly scalp DPC. TCRdb independently ran MiXCR on the RACE reads; one entry per CDR3 protein. The table shows some 82,000 distinct CDR3 sequences, with approximately 7% occurring only once. Sequencing was performed on whole blood, taken in connection with sensitization to the hapten diphenylcyclopropenone (DPC). This clonotype originated in a woman in her 30s with alopecia areata. Some clones in this sample may be carry-over from other donors' samples. V is TRBV11-2 and J is TRBJ2-3; TRBD2 aligns across 14 bases. Written as DNA, the CDR3 is TGTGCCAGCAGCTTAGTGTGGGGACTAGCGGGAGCTGCTACAGATACGCAGTATTTT. It encodes CASSLVWGLAGAATDTQYF.